This paragraph covers one T cell receptor beta chain sequence. What it binds is not known. After removal of 7 bases from V and 7 bases from J, the junction contained 8 bases not matched to a gene. Germline V gives CDR1 MNHEY, CDR2 SMNVEV (reference sequence). This CDR3 is 15 amino acids long. This entry belongs to a study of regulatory T cells in long-lasting Graves disease. The study's findings and limits: Persistent disease preferred TRBV28, TRBJ1-2 and TRBJ2-5; new disease, TRBV20-1 and TRBJ2-1.

Sequencing libraries for TCR beta were prepared with iRepertoire HTBI primers and Arm-PCR of CDR3 regions. TCRdb passed the multiplex PCR reads through MiXCR, listing each CDR3 protein once. The table lists approximately 350,000 distinct CDR3 sequences, roughly 15% of them singletons. Time point noted: newly diagnosed GD, antithyroid drugs for less than 3 months. Extracted RNA from PBMCs served as the source of the TCR library. These same records also appear under a second study, on T cells in Graves' hyperthyroidism and ophthalmopathy. That work contributes: Stable Graves' hyperthyroidism meant no ophthalmopathy progression within 18 months. Exclusion of a patient resulted from uncontrolled infection, other autoimmune disease, pregnancy or lactation.

The chain has TRBV27 and TRBJ2-1; 12 bases line up with TRBD2. This clonotype was sampled from a woman between 18 and 30 years old with Graves disease. Specimen: peripheral blood mononuclear cells (PBMCs), collected at new diagnosis, from a patient treated with antithyroid drugs. CDR3 sequence (DNA): TGTGCCAGCACACTAGCGGGGGGCCCTGTGAATGAGCAGTTCTTC. Its translation: CASTLAGGPVNEQFF.